This T cell receptor beta chain was obtained from a study of cytomegalovirus exposure and HLA in healthy donors. Study-level points and caveats: It is likely that the observed cluster of highly shared sequence variants was a sequencing artifact. Rarity characterized most TCR sequences, yet some public TCRs appeared in many donors.

The germline V gene encodes CDR1 SGHDT and CDR2 YYEEEE. This CDR3 is built from 16 residues. With V trimmed by 3 bases and J by 2 bases, 4 bases remained unmatched. Concerning this clone itself: Its antigen remains unknown.

The study ran its PCR with 60 Vbeta and 13 Jbeta primers. TCRdb's table, derived via immunoSEQ multiplex PCR, lists solely in-frame clones and lacks some. Here the sample spans under 300,000 clones, 80% to 95% being singletons. The chain couples TRBV5-6 to TRBJ2-3; the match to TRBD2 covers 12 bases. Sequencing was done on a sample of PBMCs. The sequence was obtained from a girl aged 2-9 years in good health and CMV-seronegative. The CDR3 sequence: CASSSGTSGFTDTQYF. Written as DNA, the CDR3 is TGTGCCAGCAGCTCAGGGACTAGCGGGTTCACAGATACGCAGTATTTT.